The 18 T cell receptor beta chains below come from one sample, sequenced in a study of molecular identifiers for immune sequencing clone quantification. TCRdb redid the calling of the PCR reads with MiXCR, one entry per CDR3 protein. There are 80,000 to 95,000 distinct CDR3 sequences in the sample; under 20% occur only once, and roughly 0.93% lies in the top ten. Sequenced sample: naive CD8+ T cells from blood, with Jurkat cell RNA spiked in. Stated subset: FACS-sorted CD8+CD4-CCR7+CD45RA+ naive T cells. Receptor source: a human donor in good health. Some libraries in this study had Jurkat cell RNA spiked in.

This clonotype was seen at least ten times. The CDR3 nucleotides read TGTGCCAGCAGTCCCGGGACGGCATCCTACGAGCAGTACTTC. It specifies CASSPGTASYEQYF. The chain couples TRBV27 to TRBJ2-7; perhaps D is TRBD1 or TRBD2 (5 bases each). The germline CDR1 and CDR2 sequences are MNHEY and SMNVEV (reference sequence). Between the trimmed V and J ends, which lost 5 bases and 1 base, there was a span of 12 bases. The length of the CDR3 is 14 residues.

This clonotype was observed at least ten times. The chain links TRBV21-1 to TRBJ2-4; the DNA was not compared with TRBD2, the D call given in the table. TRBV21-1 is given as a pseudogene. This CDR3 region has 14 residues. The CDR3 sequence: CASTAGRAKNIQYF. The CDR3, as DNA: TGTGCCAGCACTGCGGGGAGAGCCAAAAACATTCAGTACTTC.

This clonotype was picked up many times. The V and J genes are TRBV6-5 and TRBJ1-5, with D possibly matching TRBD1 (5 bases). This CDR3 contains 13 residues. V dropped 4 bases and J dropped 4 bases, with 8 bases sitting between them. CDR1 is MNHEY, CDR2 SVGAGI, per germline. The CDR3 coding sequence is TGTGCCAGCAGTTTCGACAGTAATCAGCCCCAGCATTTT. This translates into CASSFDSNQPQHF.

This clonotype was seen many times. The J gene is TRBJ1-5, the V gene TRBV19, with D tentatively TRBD1 (5 bases). The germline V gene has CDR1 LNHDA and CDR2 SQIVND (reference sequence). V lost 3 bases and J 5 bases, leaving 8 bases between the germline ends. The CDR3 loop spans 13 amino acids. DNA for the CDR3: TGTGCCAGTAGTATTGGGGCCGATCAGCCCCAGCATTTT. Protein product: CASSIGADQPQHF.

This clonotype was detected ten times or more. The chain links TRBV7-9 to TRBJ2-3, with TRBD2 identical over 12 bases. J lost 5 bases, V lost 5 bases, and 11 bases had no gene match. This CDR3 contains 17 residues. The V gene's germline CDR1 is SEHNR and CDR2 FQNEAQ (reference sequence). The CDR3 spells CASSQRTSGALGDTQYF. DNA for the CDR3: TGTGCCAGCAGCCAACGGACTAGCGGGGCCCTAGGAGATACGCAGTATTTT.

This clonotype was picked up many times. The chain has TRBV5-1 and TRBJ2-7, with a possible D match to TRBD1 (6 bases). Germline CDR1 reads SGHRS; CDR2 reads YFSETQ. The CDR3 consists of 14 residues. V shed 2 bases and J shed 2 bases, with 11 bases lying between them. CDR3 protein: CASSFAGATYEQYF. In DNA form, the CDR3 reads TGCGCCAGCAGCTTTGCAGGGGCCACCTACGAGCAGTACTTC.

The chain uses TRBV12-3 or TRBV12-4 and TRBJ2-7, with D possibly matching TRBD1 (6 bases). This CDR3 region has 15 residues. Deletions cut 3 bases from V and 2 bases from J, with 14 bases between. The CDR3 spells CASSLTSDSPYEQYF. CDR3 bases: TGTGCCAGCAGTTTGACTTCGGACAGCCCCTACGAGCAGTACTTC.

This clonotype was observed at least ten times. This chain links TRBV29-1 with TRBJ1-3, with D possibly TRBD1 on 6 matching bases. The V gene lost 0 bases and the J gene lost 2 bases, with 17 bases spanning the gap. This CDR3 comprises 17 residues. Germline values: CDR1 SQVTM, CDR2 ANQGSEA. The CDR3 sequence is CSVEDDRGGPPGNTIYF. CDR3 nucleotides: TGCAGCGTTGAAGATGATCGGGGGGGGCCTCCTGGAAACACCATATATTTT. Using reference TRBV29-1 and TRBJ1-3 for the parts outside the CDR3, the full variable domain is SAVISQKPSRDICQRGTSLTIQCQVDSQVTMMFWYRQQPGQSLTLIATANQGSEATYESGFVIDKFPISRPNLTFSTLTVSNMSPEDSSIYLCSVEDDRGGPPGNTIYFGEGSWLTVV.

This clonotype has a count of ten or more. The CDR3 DNA is TGTGCCAGCAGCTTAACGAGGGGGTATCCTGAAGCTTTCTTT. Translated, it gives CASSLTRGYPEAFF. The V call is TRBV11-2, the J call TRBJ1-1, with D tentatively TRBD1 (6 bases). CDR3 length: 14 amino acids. V dropped 2 bases and J dropped 6 bases, with 13 bases sitting between them. The germline V gene has CDR1 SGHAT and CDR2 FQNNGV.

The chain carries TRBV5-6 and TRBJ1-4; D is possibly TRBD1 (6 bases). The ends were cut back, 4 bases at V and 7 bases at J, with 20 bases in the middle. Germline-derived CDR1 and CDR2 are SGHDT and YYEEEE. The CDR3 length is 16 residues. CDR3 bases: TGTGCCAGCAGCGTGACTTACCAGGGGATAACTGAAAAACTGTTTTTT. Amino acids: CASSVTYQGITEKLFF.

This clonotype was seen repeatedly, ten times or more. The V call is TRBV5-1, the J call TRBJ2-1; TRBD1 agrees at 8 bases. V shed 3 bases and J 0 bases; nucleotides not matched to a gene: 11. Per the germline V gene, CDR1 is SGHRS and CDR2 is YFSETQ. CDR3 length equals 18 residues. CDR3 in amino acids: CASSSETRQGSSYNEQFF. The CDR3 DNA reads TGCGCCAGCAGCTCGGAGACCAGACAGGGGAGCTCCTACAATGAGCAGTTCTTC.

At least ten counts were recorded for this clonotype. V gene TRBV9 combines with J gene TRBJ2-4; D is unclear. This CDR3 is 12 amino acids long. Germline lookup yields CDR1 SGDLS and CDR2 YYNGEE. The V end lost 7 bases, the J end lost 1 base, and 6 bases lay between the germline ends. The CDR3 nucleotides read TGTGCCAGCTCCGGGGCCAAAAACATTCAGTACTTC. Its translation: CASSGAKNIQYF.

Of note for this clonotype: With a much larger clone just one base away, this may be a read error. The V and J genes are TRBV9 and TRBJ1-1; 7 bases line up with TRBD1. V lost 10 bases and J lost 4; bases outside the gene matches: 13. This CDR3 has 14 residues. Germline CDR1 and CDR2: SGDLS and YYNGEE. The CDR3 spells CAGTAEGASTEAFF. CDR3 nucleotides: TGTGCCGGCACTGCGGAGGGGGCGAGCACTGAAGCTTTCTTT.

This clonotype was observed at least ten times. The rearrangement links TRBV4-3 to TRBJ2-3; tentatively, D is TRBD2 (5 bases). The germline V gene encodes CDR1 LGHNA and CDR2 YSLEER. This CDR3 spans 17 amino acids. V dropped 1 base and J dropped 0 bases, with 14 bases sitting between them. This CDR3 is CASSQVGVATSTDTQYF. As DNA, the CDR3 is TGCGCCAGCAGCCAAGTCGGTGTAGCGACAAGCACAGATACGCAGTATTTT.

In this sample, this clonotype turned up many times. CDR3 protein: CASSEGTQGPTYEQYF. Written as DNA, the CDR3 is TGTGCCAGCAGTGAAGGTACTCAGGGGCCAACCTACGAGCAGTACTTC. The J gene is TRBJ2-7, the V gene TRBV6-5; tentative D call: TRBD1 (6 bases). CDR1 is MNHEY, CDR2 SVGAGI, per germline. Deletions cut 5 bases from V and 2 bases from J, with 19 bases between. The CDR3 is 16 residues long.

This clonotype was recorded at least ten times. This sequence joins TRBV5-1 and TRBJ1-1; no firm D call. The CDR3 is made up of 12 amino acids. Trimming removed 7 bases at V and 4 bases at J, with 11 bases between. Germline CDR1 is SGHRS and CDR2 is YFSETQ. The CDR3 sequence: CASRIGGTEAFF. DNA of the CDR3: TGCGCCAGCCGCATCGGTGGCACTGAAGCTTTCTTT.

This clonotype was picked up many times. The J gene is TRBJ1-1, the V gene TRBV7-8; 11 bases fit TRBD1. The length of the CDR3 is 17 residues. CDR1 is SGHVS, CDR2 FQNEAQ, per germline. V lost 4 bases to trimming and J lost 4 bases; unmatched junction nucleotides: 11. The CDR3 region has the DNA TGTGCCAGCAGCTCCTCCGATCTCGGGACAGGGGGCACTGAAGCTTTCTTT. Translation: CASSSSDLGTGGTEAFF.

This clonotype appeared many times. The chain is built from TRBV5-1 and TRBJ1-1; maybe TRBD1 (5 bases). The CDR3 spans 15 residues. CDR1 and CDR2 from the germline V gene are SGHRS and YFSETQ. Trimming stripped 0 bases from V and 4 bases from J, with 13 bases between. CDR3 nucleotides: TGCGCCAGCAGCTTGGTAGGGTCAGGGCTCACTGAAGCTTTCTTT. It specifies CASSLVGSGLTEAFF.